This T cell receptor beta chain was recovered during a study of blood T cells in healthy people across ages (dated by TCRdb to between 2015 and 2016). In terms of the full investigation: In model experiments, template switching captured roughly one uniquely barcoded TCR beta cDNA molecule for every two T cells. The donors were divided into four age groups: young (average around 15 years), middle-aged (over 35), aged (approximately 59) and long-lived (roughly 88). Using deep sequencing normalized with unique cDNA molecular identifiers, the study measured how TCR beta repertoire diversity changes with age. Using the same blood draw, the study looked at two additional independent replicas of 1 million unique cDNA reads for two donors, one aged 18 to 30 and the other aged 80 or older. To avoid experimental bias, donors of different ages were spread randomly across the sequencing lanes. Points the paper makes about the study in general: As age increased, observed TCR beta diversity per million T cells dropped in a roughly linear way, and a significant reduction was already evident by age about 36. Compared with the aged group, more naive CD4+ T cells, fewer expanded clones and increased TCR diversity were shown by the long-lived group, suggesting age selection. Estimates of total diversity from one million sequenced T cells were regarded as lower bounds and underestimates. Because profiling used bulk unsorted PBMCs, naive and antigen-experienced compartments could not be compared conclusively. A strong correlation was found between observed TCR beta diversity and the percentage of naive T cells measured by flow cytometry. Donor CMV infection status was unknown, potentially confounding age-related changes in expanded clonotypes.

Concerning this clonotype itself: The antigen this receptor binds is unknown. There are no base qualities to consult, and no much larger clone falls within one base.

The donors were a few dozen Caucasian individuals from Russia, aged roughly 6 to 100 years, who were systemically healthy. Each donor gave 8 to 10 milliliters of peripheral blood, drawn into EDTA-treated Vacutainer tubes. Ficoll-Paque density-gradient centrifugation was used to isolate PBMCs, with at least 7 million per sample. Total RNA, at least 5 micrograms per sample, was extracted from PBMCs with Trizol reagent. For every donor, an aliquot of PBMCs went through flow cytometry to measure the percentages of naive CD45RAhigh/CD27high T cells. Libraries were made using 5' RACE. The sequencing machine was an Illumina HiSeq 2500. The second PCR ran for roughly 7 to 12 cycles and used a J-beta primer mix along with a sample-barcoded 5' primer. Each TCR beta cDNA molecule received a unique molecular identifier from a template-switch 5' adaptor carrying 12 random nucleotides. At least 3 million CDR3-containing paired-end reads were obtained from each sample. All of the RNA was converted into first-strand cDNA using the Mint cDNA synthesis kit, with a TRBC-specific oligonucleotide serving as the primer. After uracil-DNA glycosylase treatment, a first 18-cycle PCR used universal primers M1SS and BC2_uni_R on all cDNA. As for the original processing: Normalization of each sample was performed by random selection of 1 million high-quality reads, each carrying a distinct molecular identifier. Instead of being binned into consensus sequences, reads that shared molecular identifiers were thrown out. MiTCR, run with a Q25 quality threshold and the strictest error-elimination algorithm, handled CDR3 identification, clonotype clustering and error correction. A nonparametric unseen species model with Euler transformation was used to estimate a lower bound on total TCR beta diversity. TCRdb trimmed public reads at Q25 via fastp, called clones via MiXCR and kept in-frame beta chains. Each CDR3 protein gets just one entry, which takes the most common genes and DNA from the rows behind it. Here the V and J calls rest on TCRdb's processing, not on the authors' analysis. Recorded for this sample are hundreds of thousands of distinct CDR3 sequences; more than 40% of them occurred a single time. Of the sample, approximately 32% is held by the ten largest clones.

The germline V gene provides CDR1 LGHNA and CDR2 YNFKEQ. The CDR3 holds 16 amino acids from the cysteine to the phenylalanine. The CDR3 DNA has 48 bases and is translated from base 1. V trim: 4 bases; J trim: 2 bases; unmatched bases: 6. The source material was blood. The sequence joins TRBV4-2 to TRBJ2-1; TRBD2 matches 9 bases in the middle. The TCR comes from a woman aged 60 to 75 in good health. CDR3 loop: CASSPETSGAYNEQFF. The sequence in DNA is TGTGCCAGCAGCCCCGAGACTAGCGGAGCCTACAATGAGCAGTTCTTC.